A single sample gave rise to the 12 T cell receptor beta chains below, sequenced in a study of T cell repertoires in cytomegalovirus infection. No antigens are known for them. Via MiXCR, TCRdb re-called the reads, giving one row per CDR3 protein. The table includes around 130,000 distinct CDR3 sequences, roughly 25% detected once. Sequenced sample: PBMCs, sequenced either directly or after in vitro stimulation (not recorded which). The receptors were sampled from a human donor in good health (CMV status not recorded). Some clones in this sample may be carry-over from other donors' samples.

This clonotype came up many times. The chain is built from TRBV7-6 and TRBJ2-3, with 7 positions matching TRBD2. Germline values: CDR1 SGHVS, CDR2 FNYEAQ. The CDR3 length is 17 residues. Losses at the gene ends were 4 bases for V and 5 bases for J; bases not matched to a gene: 15. The DNA for the CDR3 is TGTGCCAGCAGCTCCACTGAATCGGCGGGAGAGAGAGATACGCAGTATTTT. Its protein is CASSSTESAGERDTQYF.

This clonotype was picked up many times. The chain has TRBV7-2 and TRBJ2-1, with D perhaps matching TRBD1 (6 bases). CDR1 is SGHTA and CDR2 is FQGNSA in the germline V gene. This CDR3 is 16 amino acids long. The V gene lost 4 bases and the J gene lost 4 bases, with 17 bases spanning the gap. In nucleotides, the CDR3 is TGTGCCAGCAGCTCCCCCCTTGGCAGGGGTTACAATGAGCAGTTCTTC. Its translation is CASSSPLGRGYNEQFF.

The chain has TRBV7-6 and TRBJ2-7; tentative D call: TRBD2 (6 bases). This CDR3 region has 16 residues. V was pared by 2 bases and J by 2 bases, with 16 bases between. Looked up from germline, CDR1 is SGHVS and CDR2 is FNYEAQ. The CDR3: CASSLRWEAGPYEQYF. The CDR3 DNA reads TGTGCCAGCAGCTTACGGTGGGAGGCCGGTCCCTACGAGCAGTACTTC.

In the case of this clonotype: Possible read error: a much larger clone is one base away. The chain has TRBV12-3 or TRBV12-4 and TRBJ2-2, with 7 bases that match TRBD2. V lost 7 bases and J lost 5; bases outside the gene matches: 10. The CDR3 has 15 residues. CDR3 amino acids: CASTGYTGGTGELFF. The CDR3 nucleotides read TGTGCCAGCACTGGGTACACCGGGGGGACCGGGGAGCTGTTTTTT.

The V and J genes are TRBV28 and TRBJ2-7; 13 positions match TRBD2. V shed 2 bases, J shed 2 bases, and the junction held 9 bases outside the gene matches. The CDR3 has 18 residues. Germline V gene data show CDR1 as MDHEN and CDR2 as SYDVKM. This chain's CDR3 is CASSLGGLLAGGPYEQYF. The CDR3 DNA follows: TGTGCCAGCAGTTTAGGAGGGTTACTAGCGGGAGGGCCCTACGAGCAGTACTTC.

The rearrangement links TRBV2 to TRBJ2-3; D call uncertain. Trimming took off 7 bases at V and 6 bases at J, with 14 bases between the two ends. Germline V gives CDR1 SNHLY, CDR2 FYNNEI. This CDR3 region has 13 residues. The CDR3 coding sequence is TGTGCCAGCAAAATTGCTAGTTCGGATACGCAGTATTTT. It codes for CASKIASSDTQYF.

This clonotype appeared a few times. This rearrangement joins TRBV9 to TRBJ1-1; D gene uncertain. Germline V gives CDR1 SGDLS, CDR2 YYNGEE. Trimming left V 0 bases short and J 1 base short, with 10 bases between. This CDR3 is 15 amino acids long. The CDR3 spells CASSVVTVENTEAFF. The CDR3 nucleotides are TGTGCCAGCAGCGTAGTAACAGTCGAGAACACTGAAGCTTTCTTT.

This chain links TRBV7-2 with TRBJ1-5; D gene ambiguous. V lost 5 bases and J lost 2, with 7 bases in between. Germline lookup yields CDR1 SGHTA and CDR2 FQGNSA. CDR3 length: 13 residues. CDR3 residues: CASSRVGNQPQHF. The CDR3 nucleotides are TGTGCCAGCAGCAGGGTGGGCAATCAGCCCCAGCATTTT.

This clonotype has a single count. This chain uses TRBV27 with TRBJ2-3; TRBD1 matches 7 bases. CDR3 size: 15 residues. The junction had 9 bases not matched to a gene; V was cut back by 3 bases and J by 6 bases. Germline lookup yields CDR1 MNHEY and CDR2 SMNVEV (reference sequence). The CDR3 sequence: CASSFVQGHSDTQYF. CDR3 DNA: TGTGCCAGCAGTTTTGTACAGGGGCACTCGGATACGCAGTATTTT.

The chain is built from TRBV30 and TRBJ1-5; D remains unclear. This CDR3 comprises 12 residues. The V end lost 2 bases, the J end lost 3 bases, and 5 bases lay between the germline ends. Germline lookup yields CDR1 GTSNPN and CDR2 SVGIG (reference sequence). The CDR3, as DNA: TGTGCCTGGAGTCTACTCAATCAGCCCCAGCATTTT. Amino acid sequence: CAWSLLNQPQHF.

This clonotype showed up just a few times. The rearrangement joins TRBV19 to TRBJ2-5, with unresolved D. From germline, CDR1 is LNHDA and CDR2 SQIVND (reference sequence). The CDR3 is 12 residues long. Trimming pared 4 bases from V and 2 bases from J, leaving 5 bases between. CDR3 loop: CASSRWQETQYF. CDR3 nucleotide sequence: TGTGCCAGTAGTAGATGGCAAGAGACCCAGTACTTC.

This clonotype has at least ten counts. V and J are TRBV28 and TRBJ2-3; D might be TRBD1 (5 bases). Trimming removed 6 bases from V and 9 bases from J, with 13 bases in between. CDR1 MDHEN and CDR2 SYDVKM come from the germline V gene. The CDR3 has 12 residues. CDR3 sequence reads: CASSLQVRTQYF. CDR3 bases: TGTGCCAGCAGCCTACAGGTTCGGACGCAGTATTTT.